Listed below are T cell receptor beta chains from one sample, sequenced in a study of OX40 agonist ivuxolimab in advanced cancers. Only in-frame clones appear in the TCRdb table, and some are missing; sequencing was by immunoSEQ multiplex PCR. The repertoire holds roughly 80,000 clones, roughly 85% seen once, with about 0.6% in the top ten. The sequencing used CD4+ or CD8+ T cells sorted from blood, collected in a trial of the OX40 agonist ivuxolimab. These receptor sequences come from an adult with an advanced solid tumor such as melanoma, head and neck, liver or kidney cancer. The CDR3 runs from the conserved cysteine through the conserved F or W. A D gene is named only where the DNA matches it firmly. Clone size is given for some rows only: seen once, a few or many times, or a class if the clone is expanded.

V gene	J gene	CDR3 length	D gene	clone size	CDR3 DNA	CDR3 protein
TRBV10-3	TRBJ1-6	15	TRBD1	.	TGTGCCATCAGGGGAGCTGGACAGGGCGATTCACCCCTCCACTTT	CAIRGAGQGDSPLHF
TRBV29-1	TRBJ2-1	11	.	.	TGCAGCGCCCGGACAGTCAAAGAGCAGTTCTTC	CSARTVKEQFF
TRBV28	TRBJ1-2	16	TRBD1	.	TGTGCCAGCATACCAACATGGGGACAGACTAACTATGGCTACACCTTC	CASIPTWGQTNYGYTF
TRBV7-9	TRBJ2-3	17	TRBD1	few	TGTGCCAGCAGCTTCCTCCCGGGACAGGCAGAGGCAGATACGCAGTATTTT	CASSFLPGQAEADTQYF
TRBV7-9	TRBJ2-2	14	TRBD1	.	TGTGCCAGCAGCGCCGGGACAGTACTAGGGGAGCTGTTTTTT	CASSAGTVLGELFF
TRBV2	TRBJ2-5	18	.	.	TGTGCCAGCAGGGGATTTGGGCCCAACCGCAGCCCCCAAGAGACCCAGTACTTC	CASRGFGPNRSPQETQYF
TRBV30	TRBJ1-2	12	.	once	TGTGCCTGGACGACGGGCTTCTATGGCTACACCTTC	CAWTTGFYGYTF
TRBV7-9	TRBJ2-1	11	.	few	TGTGCCAGCAGCCTCGTGGTTGAGCAGTTCTTC	CASSLVVEQFF
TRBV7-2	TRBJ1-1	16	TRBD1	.	TGTGCCAGCAGCTTAGATCCAGGGGGCATGAACACTGAAGCTTTCTTT	CASSLDPGGMNTEAFF
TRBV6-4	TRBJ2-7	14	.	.	TGTGCCATCCGTCTGCCCCCCCCCGTCTACGAGCAGTACTTC	CAIRLPPPVYEQYF
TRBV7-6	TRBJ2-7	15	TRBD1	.	TGTGCCAGCAGCTTAGACAGGGGTATGTCCTACGAGCAGTACTTC	CASSLDRGMSYEQYF
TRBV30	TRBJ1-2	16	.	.	TGTGCCTGGAGCCCTTCGTCTCCAGGGGACAACTATGGCTACACCTTC	CAWSPSSPGDNYGYTF
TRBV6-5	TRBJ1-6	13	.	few	TGTGCCAGCAAGGGGCAGGGACACCCACCCCTCCACTTT	CASKGQGHPPLHF
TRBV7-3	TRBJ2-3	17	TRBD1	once	TGTGCCAGCAGCTTAAGTACCGGGACAGGGGGTTCGGATACGCAGTATTTT	CASSLSTGTGGSDTQYF